This T cell receptor (beta chain) was captured by sequencing in a study of blood T cell repertoires in COVID-19. Germline lookup yields CDR1 LGHNT and CDR2 FRNRAP. The V and J ends lost 4 bases and 3 bases respectively, with 19 bases between them. The CDR3 totals 16 residues. Using immunoSEQ multiplex PCR, the repertoire was profiled, and TCRdb retains in-frame clones only, with some absent. Altogether 150,000 to 200,000 clones are present, 70% to 90% being singletons, with the ten largest covering 4% to 5%. This clone was seen a single time. This chain connects TRBV12-5 to TRBJ2-7, with D possibly matching TRBD1 (6 bases). The sequence was obtained from a woman in her 30s with acute or convalescent COVID-19. The sample consisted of peripheral blood. The DNA of the CDR3 is TGTGCTAGTGGTTCTACAGGGAAAGTGTTGGACTACGAGCAGTACTTC. It codes for CASGSTGKVLDYEQYF.